In this sample, the clone carrying this T cell receptor beta chain turned up a few times. The data were taken from a study of patients and donors after allogeneic stem cell transplantation. TCRdb called the RT-PCR reads again in MiXCR, with one record for every CDR3 protein. There are around 200,000 distinct CDR3 sequences in the sample; 38% occur only once, and 11% lies in the top ten. CDR1 and CDR2 (germline): SNHLY, FYNNEI. Trimming shortened V by 1 base and J by 2 bases, and 21 bases separated the two germline ends. The CDR3 is made up of 19 amino acids. The sequencing sample was made of blood, either unsorted or a sorted T cell fraction (not recorded which). This clonotype originated in a human donor who was either an allogeneic HSCT recipient or a stem cell or donor lymphocyte infusion donor (not recorded which). It is not recorded whose cells these are; they may come from a transplant donor. The chain has TRBV2 and TRBJ1-3, with D perhaps TRBD1 (6 bases). The CDR3 DNA is TGTGCCAGCAGTGAAGAAGATAGGGCCCACAGGGTGGCTGGAAACACCATATATTTT. Residues: CASSEEDRAHRVAGNTIYF.